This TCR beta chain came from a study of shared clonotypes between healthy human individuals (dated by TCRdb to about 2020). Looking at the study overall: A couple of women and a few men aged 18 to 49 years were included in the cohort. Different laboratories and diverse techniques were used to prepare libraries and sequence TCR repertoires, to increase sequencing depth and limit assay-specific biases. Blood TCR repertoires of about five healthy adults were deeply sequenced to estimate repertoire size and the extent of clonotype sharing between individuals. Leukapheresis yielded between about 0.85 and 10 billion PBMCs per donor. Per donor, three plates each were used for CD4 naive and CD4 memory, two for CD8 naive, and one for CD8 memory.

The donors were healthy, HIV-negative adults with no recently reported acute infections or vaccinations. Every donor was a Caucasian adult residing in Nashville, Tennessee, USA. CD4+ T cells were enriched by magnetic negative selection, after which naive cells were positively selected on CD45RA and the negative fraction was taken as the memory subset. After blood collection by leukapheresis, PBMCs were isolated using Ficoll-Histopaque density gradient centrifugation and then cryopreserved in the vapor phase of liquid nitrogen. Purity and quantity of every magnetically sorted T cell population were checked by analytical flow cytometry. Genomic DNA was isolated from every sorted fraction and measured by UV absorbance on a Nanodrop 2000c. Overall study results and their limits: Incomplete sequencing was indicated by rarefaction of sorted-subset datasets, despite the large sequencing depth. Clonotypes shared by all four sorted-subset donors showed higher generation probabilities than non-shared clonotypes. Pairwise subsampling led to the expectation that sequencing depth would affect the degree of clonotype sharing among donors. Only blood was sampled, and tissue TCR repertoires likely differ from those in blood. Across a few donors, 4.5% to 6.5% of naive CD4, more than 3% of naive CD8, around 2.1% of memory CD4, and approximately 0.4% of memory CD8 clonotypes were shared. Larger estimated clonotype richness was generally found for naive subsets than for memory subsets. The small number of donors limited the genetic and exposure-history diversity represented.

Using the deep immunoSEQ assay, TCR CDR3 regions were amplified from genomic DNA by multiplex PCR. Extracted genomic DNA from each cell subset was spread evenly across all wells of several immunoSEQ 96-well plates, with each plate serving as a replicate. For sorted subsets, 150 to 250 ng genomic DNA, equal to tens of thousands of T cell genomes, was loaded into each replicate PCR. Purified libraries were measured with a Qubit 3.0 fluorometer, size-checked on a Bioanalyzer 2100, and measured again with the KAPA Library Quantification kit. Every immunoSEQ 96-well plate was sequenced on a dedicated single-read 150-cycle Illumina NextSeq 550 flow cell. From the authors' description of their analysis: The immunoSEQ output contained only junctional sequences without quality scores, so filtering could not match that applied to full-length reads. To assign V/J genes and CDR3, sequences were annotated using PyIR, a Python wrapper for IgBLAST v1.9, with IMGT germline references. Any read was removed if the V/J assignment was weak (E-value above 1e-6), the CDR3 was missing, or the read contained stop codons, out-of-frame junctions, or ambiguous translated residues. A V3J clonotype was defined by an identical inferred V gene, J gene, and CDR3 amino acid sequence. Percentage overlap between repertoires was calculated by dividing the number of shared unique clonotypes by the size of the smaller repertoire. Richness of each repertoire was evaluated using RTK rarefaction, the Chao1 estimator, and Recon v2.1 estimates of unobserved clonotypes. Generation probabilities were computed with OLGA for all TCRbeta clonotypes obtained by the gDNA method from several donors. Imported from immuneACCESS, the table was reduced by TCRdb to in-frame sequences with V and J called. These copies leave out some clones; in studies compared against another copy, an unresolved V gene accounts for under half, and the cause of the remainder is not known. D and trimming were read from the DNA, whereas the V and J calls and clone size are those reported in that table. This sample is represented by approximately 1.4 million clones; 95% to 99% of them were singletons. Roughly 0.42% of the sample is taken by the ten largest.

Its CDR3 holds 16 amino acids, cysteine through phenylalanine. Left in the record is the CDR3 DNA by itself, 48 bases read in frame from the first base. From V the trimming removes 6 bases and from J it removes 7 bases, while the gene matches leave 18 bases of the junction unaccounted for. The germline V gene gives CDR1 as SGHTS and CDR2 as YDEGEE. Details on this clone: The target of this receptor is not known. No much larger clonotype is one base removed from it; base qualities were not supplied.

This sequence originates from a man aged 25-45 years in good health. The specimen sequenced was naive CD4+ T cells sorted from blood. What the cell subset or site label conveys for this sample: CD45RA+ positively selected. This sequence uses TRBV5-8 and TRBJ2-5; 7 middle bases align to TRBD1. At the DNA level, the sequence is TGTGCCAGCAACTCCGGGACAGAGTACCTGACGGGGACCCAGTACTTC. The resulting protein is CASNSGTEYLTGTQYF.